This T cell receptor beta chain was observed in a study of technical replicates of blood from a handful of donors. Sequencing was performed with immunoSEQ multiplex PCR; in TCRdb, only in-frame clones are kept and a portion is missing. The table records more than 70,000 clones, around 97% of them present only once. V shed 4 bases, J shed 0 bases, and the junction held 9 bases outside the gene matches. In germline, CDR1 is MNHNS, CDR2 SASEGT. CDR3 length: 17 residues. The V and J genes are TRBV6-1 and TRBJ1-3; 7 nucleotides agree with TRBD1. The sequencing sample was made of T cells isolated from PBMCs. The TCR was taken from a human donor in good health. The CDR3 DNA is TGTGCCAGCAGTGCCGGGACAGCGTACCACTCTGGAAACACCATATATTTT. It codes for CASSAGTAYHSGNTIYF.